This TCR beta chain stems from a study of blood T cell repertoires in COVID-19. This clone occurred once. Assignments of participants to cohorts depended upon their own reported clinical history. Per the original methods: Reference gene primers were amplified, and this amplification served to estimate nucleated cell counts. The protocol was immunoSEQ multiplex PCR, while the TCRdb copy is restricted to in-frame clones and leaves out a portion. That table gives V, J and clone size, and the DNA gave D and trimming. The sample contains around 370,000 clones, around nine tenths of which appear only once. The germline V gene has CDR1 KGHSH and CDR2 LQKENI. The CDR3 contains 15 residues. The V gene lost 2 bases and the J gene lost 7 bases, with 17 bases spanning the gap.

This clonotype originated in a woman between 18 and 30 years old who had recovered from COVID-19. This chain joins TRBV18 and TRBJ2-5; no reliable D call. The sample taken for sequencing was PBMCs or T cells enriched from blood (not recorded which). This chain's CDR3 is CASSPGISRPRTQYF. For the CDR3, the DNA is TGTGCCAGCTCACCAGGAATTAGCCGGCCCAGGACCCAGTACTTC.